This T cell receptor beta chain was captured by sequencing in a study of T cell responses to AZD1222 COVID-19 vaccine. Details on this clone: Its specificity is unknown.

Study results and limitations: It should be noted that donors were predominantly white British and more often female, and clonal diversity was possibly underestimated. The study found Spike-specific TCR breadth and depth rose after two AZD1222 doses.

Measured with immunoSEQ multiplex PCR; TCRdb has only the in-frame clones, and not every one. The table has approximately 210,000 clones, around 94% seen once; the top ten hold over 1.5%. The sequence was obtained from an adult who received the MenACWY meningococcal vaccine as a control. This material consisted of peripheral blood, taken 28 days after the second dose of the MenACWY control vaccine.

The CDR3 DNA reads TGCGCCAGCAGTGATCCGAGCGGGAGCTCTGAGCAGTTCTTC. It encodes CASSDPSGSSEQFF. The rearrangement joins TRBV10-2 to TRBJ2-1; TRBD2 aligns across 8 bases. This CDR3 is built from 14 residues. The trim removed 3 bases at V and 9 bases at J, leaving 7 bases unmatched. Germline CDR1 WSHSY, CDR2 SAAADI.